A few counts support the clone carrying this T cell receptor beta chain. Antigen specificity is unknown. These data originate in a study of blood T cells in healthy people across ages. Using a J-beta primer mix together with a sample-barcoded 5' primer, a second PCR was run for roughly 7 to 11 cycles. Via MiXCR, TCRdb re-called the 5' RACE reads, giving one row per CDR3 protein. The table has approximately 770,000 distinct CDR3 sequences, over 45% seen once. V shed 3 bases and J shed 4 bases, with 30 bases lying between them. Germline CDR1 reads DFQATT; CDR2 reads SNEGSKA (reference sequence). The CDR3 totals 19 residues. Whole-study results and caveats: Diversity was higher, and naive CD4+ cells more numerous, in long-lived donors than in aged donors.

Source material: blood. This receptor was obtained from a man aged 30-40 years in good health. The genes are TRBV20-1 and TRBJ1-2, with D possibly matching TRBD1 (6 bases). The CDR3 bases are TGCAGTGCTAGCTTAGAGGGGGTCCCCCAGGACTCAGACCCCTATGGCTACACCTTC. Encoded protein: CSASLEGVPQDSDPYGYTF.